A selection of T cell receptor beta chains follows, all from one sample in a study of T-cell reconstitution after alpha-beta-depleted transplantation in children. TCRdb called the PCR reads again in MiXCR, with one record for every CDR3 protein. In the table there are around 200,000 distinct CDR3 sequences, roughly a tenth of which are singletons. The starting material was PBMCs, obtained before TCRalphabeta/CD19-depleted stem cell transplant. The receptors derive from a child under two years old with acute myeloid leukemia, due to receive a stem cell transplant. Both conserved end residues are part of each CDR3. The order of the fields is J gene, clone size, D gene, V gene, CDR3 DNA, CDR3 protein. A D gene is named only where the DNA matches it firmly. Sizes are listed as once, few, many, or a class for an expanded clone.

>TRBJ2-1|many|.|TRBV29-1
TGCAGCGTTGAACAGAGTAATGAGCAGTTCTTC
CSVEQSNEQFF
>TRBJ2-4|many|TRBD2|TRBV20-1
TGCAGTGCCATAGCGGGAGCCAAAAACATTCAGTACTTC
CSAIAGAKNIQYF
>TRBJ1-5|many|.|TRBV28
TGTGCCAGCAGTGAGCATATGAGCAATCAGCCCCAGCATTTT
CASSEHMSNQPQHF
>TRBJ2-5|many|.|TRBV20-1
TGCAGTGCTCAGGCCAAAATCCAGGAGACCCAGTACTTC
CSAQAKIQETQYF
>TRBJ2-5|many|TRBD2|TRBV20-1
TGCAGTGCTCACACTAGCGGGAGAGGAGAGACCCAGTACTTC
CSAHTSGRGETQYF
>TRBJ1-1|many|TRBD1|TRBV5-1
TGCGCCAGCAGCAACAGGGGGAGGAACACTGAAGCTTTCTTT
CASSNRGRNTEAFF
>TRBJ2-7|many|.|TRBV20-1
TGCAGTGCTAGAGAGCGGGTTTTCACCTACGAGCAGTACTTC
CSARERVFTYEQYF
>TRBJ1-1|few|.|TRBV12-5
TGTGCTAGTGGCCTGGCGGGGGCGCGGACTGAAGCTTTCTTT
CASGLAGARTEAFF
>TRBJ2-5|many|.|TRBV5-1
TGCGCCAGCAGCACCACAGGGAGGAAAGAGACCCAGTACTTC
CASSTTGRKETQYF
>TRBJ1-5|many|.|TRBV19
TGTGCCAGTAGTATAATCGGGGCCGGGCAGCCCCAGCATTTT
CASSIIGAGQPQHF
>TRBJ1-1|many|.|TRBV27
TGTGCCAGCGGACGACGGGAGAACACTGAAGCTTTCTTT
CASGRRENTEAFF
>TRBJ2-4|many|TRBD1|TRBV5-1
TGCGCCAGCAGCCCCAGGGACAGGCAAAACATTCAGTACTTC
CASSPRDRQNIQYF
>TRBJ2-3|few|TRBD2|TRBV7-2
TGTGCCAGCAGCTACGGACTAGCGGGCCCCACAGATACGCAGTATTTT
CASSYGLAGPTDTQYF
>TRBJ2-1|many|.|TRBV5-1
TGCGCCAGCAGCTTGGCCAGGGGCAATGAGCAGTTCTTC
CASSLARGNEQFF